One sample yielded the 15 T cell receptor beta chains listed below, sequenced in a study of cytomegalovirus exposure and HLA in healthy donors (dated by TCRdb to 2016 to 2017). Library creation used the immunoSEQ multiplex PCR assay. A mixture of 60 forward primers for TCR Vbeta segments and 13 reverse primers for TCR Jbeta segments was used in the multiplex PCR. The immuneACCESS repertoire file appears here via TCRdb, limited to in-frame rearrangements. These files lack a portion of the clones; in checked studies, under half of the deficit traces to unresolved V genes, and the cause of the others is not known. The sample yields under 200,000 clones; 65% to 85% were counted once. More than 6% of the sample lies in the top ten. The sequencing sample was made of PBMCs. The receptor source for this set is a middle-aged woman in good health and CMV-seropositive.

This sequence joins TRBV5-1 and TRBJ1-4; D is ambiguous. V was pared by 7 bases and J by 8 bases, with 15 bases between. CDR1 is SGHRS, CDR2 YFSETQ, per germline. The length of the CDR3 is 13 residues. CDR3 DNA: TGCGCCAGCGGCGGTGCCGCGGGGGAAAAACTGTTTTTT. Translated: CASGGAAGEKLFF.

The rearrangement uses TRBV12-5 and TRBJ2-7; D is perhaps TRBD1 (6 bases). This CDR3 has 17 amino acids. The germline V and J ends were trimmed by 0 bases and 1 base, with 16 bases remaining between them. Germline CDR1 reads LGHNT; CDR2 reads FRNRAP. The CDR3 DNA is TGTGCTAGTGGTTTGGTAAAGGGACCGGACAGTTCCTACGAGCAGTACTTC. Translating gives CASGLVKGPDSSYEQYF.

As DNA, the CDR3 is TGTGCCAGCAGCTTCCTGGCGCAGGGTTGGACTTTCTTT. Amino acid sequence: CASSFLAQGWTFF. This chain uses TRBV7-8 with TRBJ1-1; perhaps TRBD1 as D (5 bases). V shed 3 bases and J shed 12 bases, with 17 bases lying between them. Germline loops: CDR1 SGHVS, CDR2 FQNEAQ. The CDR3 consists of 13 residues.

The chain carries TRBV9 and TRBJ1-2; D gene ambiguous. Trimming shortened V by 4 bases and J by 4 bases, and 17 bases separated the two germline ends. The germline V gene encodes CDR1 SGDLS and CDR2 YYNGEE. There are 15 residues in the CDR3. This chain's CDR3 is CASSPRGGRVYGYTF. CDR3 DNA: TGTGCCAGCAGCCCCCGGGGAGGCAGAGTCTATGGCTACACCTTC. Filled out from reference TRBV9 and TRBJ1-2, the complete variable domain reads DSGVTQTPKHLITATGQRVTLRCSPRSGDLSVYWYQQSLDQGLQFLIQYYNGEERAKGNILERFSAQQFPDLHSELNLSSLELGDSALYFCASSPRGGRVYGYTFGSGTRLTVV.

This clone was counted a single time. The chain carries TRBV7-2 and TRBJ1-1; a weak D match, TRBD1 (6 bases). V lost 5 bases and J lost 9, with 13 bases in between. Germline CDR1 is SGHTA and CDR2 is FQGNSA. The CDR3 length is 12 residues. The CDR3 loop is CASSPRGDQAFF. CDR3 nucleotides: TGTGCCAGCAGCCCCAGGGGCGACCAAGCTTTCTTT.

The CDR3 loop is CASSWGGASTGELFF. The CDR3 DNA reads as TGTGCCAGCAGCTGGGGGGGGGCTTCGACCGGGGAGCTGTTTTTT. The rearrangement joins TRBV7-9 to TRBJ2-2; D is perhaps TRBD2 (7 bases). The CDR3 extends over 15 amino acids. The V end lost 4 bases, the J end lost 5 bases, and 14 bases lay between the germline ends. CDR1 and CDR2 (germline): SEHNR, FQNEAQ (reference sequence).

This chain uses TRBV5-1 with TRBJ1-1; the match to TRBD1 covers 7 bases. CDR1 and CDR2 (germline): SGHRS, YFSETQ. Germline trimming cut 3 bases from V and 0 bases from J; bases unmatched to any gene: 8. The CDR3 covers 16 residues. The CDR3 sequence: CASSSGQRELNTEAFF. The CDR3 DNA follows: TGCGCCAGCAGCTCGGGACAGCGGGAGTTGAACACTGAAGCTTTCTTT.

The chain employs TRBV30 and TRBJ1-6, with TRBD1 matching over 8 bases. Germline V gives CDR1 GTSNPN, CDR2 SVGIG (reference sequence). This CDR3 is 14 amino acids long. With 3 bases clipped from V and 7 bases from J, the junction kept 5 bases outside the gene matches. The CDR3 loop reads CAWRRTGQNSPLHF. In DNA form, the CDR3 reads TGTGCCTGGAGGAGGACAGGGCAGAATTCACCCCTCCACTTT.

This chain joins TRBV5-1 and TRBJ2-3; 7 nucleotides match TRBD2. The V gene's germline CDR1 is SGHRS and CDR2 YFSETQ. The CDR3 is made up of 14 amino acids. The V segment lost 5 bases and the J segment 2 bases; nucleotides outside the gene matches: 5. The CDR3 here is CASSHSGDTDTQYF. The CDR3 nucleotides read TGCGCCAGCAGTCACAGCGGGGACACAGATACGCAGTATTTT.

This clone has more than one count but fewer than ten. The chain uses TRBV28 and TRBJ2-3, with TRBD2 matching over 10 bases. CDR1 and CDR2 (germline): MDHEN, SYDVKM. J lost 1 base, V lost 5 bases, and 6 bases had no gene match. This CDR3 has 16 residues. CDR3 sequence (DNA): TGTGCCAGCAGTATACCCGGGACTAGCGGCACAGATACGCAGTATTTT. Amino acids: CASSIPGTSGTDTQYF.

The chain has TRBV27 and TRBJ1-2; TRBD1 is a possible D gene (5 bases). Germline V CDR1 and CDR2: MNHEY, SMNVEV (reference sequence). V lost 2 bases to trimming and J lost 7 bases, with 8 bases between them. The CDR3 covers 12 residues. CDR3 DNA: TGTGCCAGCAGTTTAAGGCAGGGTGGCTACACCTTC. Protein product: CASSLRQGGYTF.

The chain couples TRBV13 to TRBJ1-3; D gene uncertain. Germline CDR1 reads PRHDT; CDR2 reads FYEKMQ (reference sequence). V lost 3 bases, J lost 2 bases, and 11 bases lay in between. The CDR3 covers 15 residues. Written as DNA, the CDR3 is TGTGCCAGCAGCTTCGACCGGAGCCCTGGAAACACCATATATTTT. This encodes CASSFDRSPGNTIYF.

The chain is built from TRBV5-4 and TRBJ1-2; the match to TRBD1 covers 9 bases. CDR1 and CDR2 from the germline V gene are SGHNT and YYREEE (reference sequence). V lost 0 bases, J lost 6 bases, and 9 bases stayed unmatched. The CDR3 length is 16 residues. CDR3 loop: CASSLDLDRGRNGYTF. CDR3 sequence (DNA): TGTGCCAGCAGCTTGGACCTGGACAGGGGTAGGAATGGCTACACCTTC.

V is TRBV7-2 and J is TRBJ2-5; D is perhaps TRBD2 (5 bases). Trimming removed 2 bases from V and 4 bases from J, with 14 bases in between. This CDR3 is 15 amino acids long. Germline V gives CDR1 SGHTA, CDR2 FQGNSA. DNA for the CDR3: TGTGCCAGCAGCTTAAACCCCGCGGCGGGAGAGACCCAGTACTTC. Residues: CASSLNPAAGETQYF.

This clone is labeled medium-sized. The chain links TRBV19 to TRBJ2-7; D gene uncertain. The CDR3 has 14 amino acids. The V end was cut by 0 bases, the J end by 3 bases, with 9 bases between. Germline lookup yields CDR1 LNHDA and CDR2 SQIVND (reference sequence). CDR3 DNA sequence: TGTGCCAGTAGTATAGATATCCAGGTCTACGAGCAGTACTTC. Residues: CASSIDIQVYEQYF.